This T cell receptor beta chain was obtained from a study of T-cell memory formation after mild COVID-19. One entry per CDR3 protein, called by TCRdb with MiXCR from the 5' RACE reads. This table holds around 200,000 distinct CDR3 sequences, approximately 30% found once. The ends lost 5 bases at V and 5 bases at J; junction bases unmatched: 4. The germline CDR1 and CDR2 sequences are SGHTA and FQGNSA. CDR3 length: 14 residues. The receptor was isolated from an adult woman who had mild COVID-19 (a few samples of this study predate the infection). Cell type and time point are not known. The sequenced sample consisted of PBMCs or a T cell subset sorted from them (not recorded which). The rearrangement joins TRBV7-2 to TRBJ2-1, with TRBD2 matching over 9 bases. The CDR3 DNA reads as TGTGCCAGCAGCCGGGCTAGCGGGGACAATGAGCAGTTCTTC. Translating gives CASSRASGDNEQFF.